The next 13 T cell receptor beta chains were all read from a single sample in a study of Tregs in tolerant kidney transplant recipients. Profiled with immunoSEQ multiplex PCR; TCRdb holds only in-frame clones, not every one. This sample has fewer than 55,000 clones, with approximately 89% found just once. Related graft donors supplied nonmyeloablative bone marrow transplants, and mixed chimerism was transient. The sample consisted of CD8+ T cells from blood (PBMCs), taken 12 months after the transplant. The receptor set was obtained from a human patient who received a combined kidney and bone marrow transplant. Some of these T cells may belong to the graft donor.

The CDR3 DNA sequence: TGTGCCAGCAGCGTACAGGGTCTTGGAAACACCATATATTTT. This codes for CASSVQGLGNTIYF. This sequence joins TRBV5-4 and TRBJ1-3; the D gene is possibly TRBD1 (6 bases). The CDR3 is 14 residues long. Germline CDR1 SGHNT, CDR2 YYREEE (reference sequence). V was cut by 4 bases and J by 3 bases, with 11 bases left in between. Combining the CDR3 with reference TRBV5-4 and TRBJ1-3 gives the whole variable domain ETGVTQSPTHLIKTRGQQVTLRCSSQSGHNTVSWYQQALGQGPQFIFQYYREEENGRGNFPPRFSGLQFPNYSSELNVNALELDDSALYLCASSVQGLGNTIYFGEGSWLTVV.

The V gene is TRBV19, the J gene TRBJ2-2; D call uncertain. CDR1 is LNHDA, CDR2 SQIVND, per germline (reference sequence). The CDR3 has 12 amino acids. The V gene lost 4 bases and the J gene lost 11 bases, with 11 bases spanning the gap. CDR3 in DNA: TGTGCCAGTAGTAATATGGGCCGCGAGCTGTTTTTT. It encodes CASSNMGRELFF.

The CDR3 DNA follows: TGCGCCAGCAGCCCCGGTACAGGGATTCAGCCCCAGCATTTT. Translating gives CASSPGTGIQPQHF. This chain connects TRBV10-2 to TRBJ1-5; TRBD1 might be the D (6 bases). Germline V CDR1 and CDR2: WSHSY, SAAADI. This CDR3 has 14 residues. Trimming removed 6 bases at V and 6 bases at J, with 15 bases between.

The gene calls are TRBV28 and TRBJ1-5; TRBD1 matches at 11 bases. J gave up 2 bases and V 7 bases, and 4 bases lay outside the gene matches. The CDR3 runs 15 residues. Per germline, CDR1 MDHEN and CDR2 SYDVKM. The CDR3 bases are TGTGCCAGCACCCCGGGACAGGGGGGCAATCAGCCCCAGCATTTT. It yields the protein CASTPGQGGNQPQHF.

This chain links TRBV9 with TRBJ2-1; D is uncertain. This CDR3 region has 15 residues. The ends were cut back, 0 bases at V and 0 bases at J, with 7 bases in the middle. Germline loops: CDR1 SGDLS, CDR2 YYNGEE. Here the CDR3 DNA reads TGTGCCAGCAGCGTAGCTCCCAGCTCCTACAATGAGCAGTTCTTC. Its translation: CASSVAPSSYNEQFF.

The chain links TRBV7-9 to TRBJ2-7; a weak D match, TRBD2 (6 bases). The CDR3 loop spans 12 amino acids. Germline values: CDR1 SEHNR, CDR2 FQNEAQ (reference sequence). V gave up 3 bases and J gave up 5 bases, with 8 bases separating them. DNA of the CDR3: TGTGCCAGCAGCTTTGGGGAGGACGAGCAGTACTTC. Translated, it gives CASSFGEDEQYF.

The chain combines TRBV7-8 with TRBJ2-5; 12 bases agree with TRBD1. The closer fit of TRBJ2-7 to the DNA end suggests the J call may be wrong. The CDR3 spans 16 residues. Germline V gives CDR1 SGHVS, CDR2 FQNEAQ. CDR3 sequence: CASSSYPRDRGHEQYF. The CDR3 nucleotides are TGTGCCAGCAGCTCGTATCCTCGGGACAGGGGGCACGAGCAGTACTTC.

This chain joins TRBV5-1 and TRBJ2-7; 9 bases agree with TRBD1. The V segment lost 4 bases and the J segment 6 bases; nucleotides outside the gene matches: 8. CDR1 is SGHRS and CDR2 is YFSETQ in the germline V gene. The CDR3 covers 14 residues. The CDR3 sequence is CASSPGTGISEQYF. DNA of the CDR3: TGCGCCAGCAGCCCGGGGACAGGGATAAGCGAGCAGTACTTC.

The rearrangement joins TRBV19 to TRBJ2-7; 8 nucleotides agree with TRBD2. With V trimmed by 6 bases and J by 6 bases, 10 bases remained unmatched. The CDR3 has 14 amino acids. The germline CDR1 and CDR2 sequences are LNHDA and SQIVND (reference sequence). The CDR3 is CASSLAGPTSEQYF. The CDR3 DNA reads as TGTGCCAGTAGCCTAGCGGGCCCAACCTCCGAGCAGTACTTC.

This CDR3 is CATSRGTGPAYEQYF. The CDR3 DNA follows: TGTGCCACCAGCAGAGGAACAGGCCCAGCCTACGAGCAGTACTTC. The gene calls are TRBV15 and TRBJ2-7, with D perhaps TRBD1 (5 bases). CDR1 and CDR2 (germline): LNHNV, YYDKDF (reference sequence). This CDR3 region has 15 residues. Trimming removed 1 base at V and 2 bases at J, with 12 bases between.

This chain connects TRBV4-1 to TRBJ1-3; unclear D gene. The CDR3 covers 11 residues. CDR1 is MGHRA and CDR2 is YSYEKL in the germline V gene. Trimming cost V 10 bases and J 5 bases, with 9 bases left between them. The CDR3: CATRFRNTIYF. DNA of the CDR3: TGCGCCACCAGGTTTAGAAACACCATATATTTT.

V and J are TRBV18 and TRBJ2-3, with D unresolved. The CDR3 covers 14 residues. V lost 2 bases, J lost 2 bases, and 8 bases lay in between. CDR1 and CDR2 (germline): KGHSH, LQKENI. This chain's CDR3 is CASSPEVSTDTQYF. The DNA for the CDR3 is TGTGCCAGCTCACCAGAGGTGTCCACAGATACGCAGTATTTT. Based on the CDR3 plus reference TRBV18 and TRBJ2-3, the full variable domain is NAGVMQNPRHLVRRRGQEARLRCSPMKGHSHVYWYRQLPEEGLKFMVYLQKENIIDESGMPKERFSAEFPKEGPSILRIQQVVRGDSAAYFCASSPEVSTDTQYFGPGTRLTVL.

The J gene is TRBJ2-5, the V gene TRBV2; 10 bases line up with TRBD1. Per the germline V gene, CDR1 is SNHLY and CDR2 is FYNNEI. The CDR3 contains 14 residues. The ends lost 3 bases at V and 5 bases at J; junction bases unmatched: 3. In nucleotides, the CDR3 is TGTGCCAGCAGTGATGGACAGGGGGGGGAGACCCAGTACTTC. Residues: CASSDGQGGETQYF.